Listed below are T cell receptor beta chains from one sample, sequenced in a study of blood T cell repertoires in COVID-19. Sequencing was performed with immunoSEQ multiplex PCR; in TCRdb, only in-frame clones are kept and a portion is missing. The sample holds fewer than 80,000 clones, approximately 80% seen once. What was sequenced was peripheral blood. The receptors here all came from a woman older than 75 with acute or convalescent COVID-19. The CDR3 runs from the conserved cysteine through the conserved F or W. A D gene is named only where the DNA matches it firmly. Expanded clones get a size class; other rows say once, few or many, or leave the size out.

size: NA; D: NA; V: TRBV2; J: TRBJ1-4; CDR3: CASSGGQGSLFF; DNA: TGTGCCAGCAGTGGGGGGCAGGGGTCACTGTTTTTT
size: NA; D: TRBD2; V: TRBV6-5; J: TRBJ2-7; CDR3: CASSYAGVYEQYF; DNA: TGTGCCAGCAGTTACGCGGGGGTCTACGAGCAGTACTTC
size: NA; D: NA; V: TRBV15; J: TRBJ2-1; CDR3: CATSRDLSYNEQFF; DNA: TGTGCCACCAGCAGAGATCTGTCCTACAATGAGCAGTTCTTC
size: NA; D: TRBD1; V: TRBV20-1; J: TRBJ1-3; CDR3: CSASRTGAGNTIYF; DNA: TGCAGTGCTAGTCGGACAGGGGCTGGAAACACCATATATTTT
size: NA; D: NA; V: TRBV11-3; J: TRBJ2-6; CDR3: CASSLDSSGANVLTF; DNA: TGTGCCAGCAGCTTAGACAGCTCTGGGGCCAACGTCCTGACTTTC
size: NA; D: TRBD1; V: TRBV2; J: TRBJ1-5; CDR3: CASSETDRGSPQHF; DNA: TGTGCCAGCAGTGAAACCGACAGGGGGTCCCCCCAGCATTTT
size: few; D: NA; V: TRBV4-2; J: TRBJ2-2; CDR3: CASSPSRSGELFF; DNA: TGTGCCAGCAGCCCCAGTCGTTCCGGGGAGCTGTTTTTT
size: NA; D: NA; V: TRBV6-2/TRBV6-3; J: TRBJ1-1; CDR3: CASSYPSSEAFF; DNA: TGTGCCAGCAGTTACCCTTCGAGTGAAGCTTTCTTT
size: NA; D: NA; V: TRBV7-3; J: TRBJ2-2; CDR3: CASSLTGLAIGELFF; DNA: TGTGCCAGCAGCTTAACTGGCCTAGCGATCGGGGAGCTGTTTTTT
size: NA; D: TRBD1; V: TRBV7-2; J: TRBJ2-7; CDR3: CASSWTGYEQYF; DNA: TGTGCCAGCAGCTGGACAGGTTACGAGCAGTACTTC
size: few; D: NA; V: TRBV7-9; J: TRBJ2-3; CDR3: CASSGGARTDTQYF; DNA: TGTGCCAGCTCCGGAGGGGCCCGCACAGATACGCAGTATTTT
size: NA; D: NA; V: TRBV6-5; J: TRBJ2-5; CDR3: CASSPGHTQETQYF; DNA: TGTGCCAGCAGTCCAGGACATACCCAAGAGACCCAGTACTTC
size: NA; D: TRBD1; V: TRBV5-5; J: TRBJ2-2; CDR3: CASRLWGQGDVGELFF; DNA: TGTGCCAGCAGATTATGGGGTCAGGGGGACGTCGGGGAGCTGTTTTTT
size: once; D: NA; V: TRBV10-1; J: TRBJ2-1; CDR3: CASSDKRTEVYNEQFF; DNA: TGCGCCAGCAGCGATAAGAGGACAGAAGTCTACAATGAGCAGTTCTTC
size: NA; D: TRBD1; V: TRBV6-1; J: TRBJ1-1; CDR3: CASSERDRSGSFF; DNA: TGTGCCAGCAGTGAAAGGGACAGGAGCGGGTCTTTCTTT
size: NA; D: NA; V: TRBV11-2; J: TRBJ2-7; CDR3: CASSLDGVVGRSYEQYF; DNA: TGTGCCAGCAGCTTAGATGGAGTTGTCGGCAGATCCTACGAGCAGTACTTC
size: once; D: NA; V: TRBV6-8; J: TRBJ1-1; CDR3: CASSVGVNTEAFF; DNA: TGTGCCAGCAGTGTAGGGGTGAACACTGAAGCTTTCTTT
size: NA; D: NA; V: TRBV12-3/TRBV12-4; J: TRBJ1-2; CDR3: CASSLLSGYGYTF; DNA: TGTGCCAGCAGTTTATTGTCAGGGTACGGCTACACCTTC
size: NA; D: TRBD2; V: TRBV5-5; J: TRBJ2-7; CDR3: CASSQLAATYEQYF; DNA: TGTGCCAGCAGCCAACTAGCGGCAACCTACGAGCAGTACTTC
size: NA; D: TRBD1; V: TRBV30; J: TRBJ2-1; CDR3: CAWSVGDRGFEFF; DNA: TGTGCCTGGAGTGTGGGGGACAGGGGTTTTGAGTTCTTC
size: NA; D: NA; V: TRBV2; J: TRBJ1-1; CDR3: CASKDSYTEAFF; DNA: TGTGCCAGCAAAGACAGTTACACTGAAGCTTTCTTT
size: once; D: NA; V: TRBV3-1/TRBV3-2; J: TRBJ1-4; CDR3: CASSGRGSTNEKLFF; DNA: TGTGCCAGCAGCGGACGGGGTTCAACTAATGAAAAACTGTTTTTT
size: NA; D: TRBD1; V: TRBV18; J: TRBJ2-3; CDR3: CASSPRQGSTDTQYF; DNA: TGTGCCAGCTCACCCAGACAGGGGAGCACAGATACGCAGTATTTT
size: NA; D: NA; V: TRBV29-1; J: TRBJ1-1; CDR3: CSVAGFWGENTEAFF; DNA: TGCAGCGTTGCTGGTTTTTGGGGGGAGAACACTGAAGCTTTCTTT
size: NA; D: NA; V: TRBV10-1; J: TRBJ1-1; CDR3: CASSESADSEAFF; DNA: TGCGCCAGCAGTGAGTCCGCAGATTCTGAAGCTTTCTTT
size: NA; D: TRBD1; V: TRBV6-6; J: TRBJ1-1; CDR3: CASSGMTGGNTEAFF; DNA: TGTGCCAGCAGTGGTATGACAGGGGGAAACACTGAAGCTTTCTTT